These T cell receptor beta chains were read from a single sample in a study of T cell responses to AZD1222 COVID-19 vaccine. Sequencing used immunoSEQ multiplex PCR; TCRdb keeps in-frame clones, though not all of them. Of around 140,000 clones detected, 89% appear once; the ten largest clones hold about 3%. This specimen consisted of peripheral blood, obtained on day 0 of AZD1222 vaccination. These receptors originate from an adult in good health. CDR3s include the opening cysteine and the closing phenylalanine or tryptophan. D genes are given only for firm matches. Clone size appears in some rows only: once, few, many, or a class for an expanded clone.

j_call	v_call	d_call	clone_size	cdr3_aa	cdr3_nt
TRBJ2-3	TRBV30	TRBD2	.	CACPHPGTSGSTDTQYF	TGTGCCTGCCCTCACCCCGGGACTAGCGGAAGCACAGATACGCAGTATTTT
TRBJ1-4	TRBV28	.	.	CASSSPRGLTNEKLFF	TGTGCCAGCAGTTCCCCTAGGGGCCTAACTAATGAAAAACTGTTTTTT
TRBJ2-2	TRBV12-3/TRBV12-4	.	once	CASNWAGELFF	TGTGCCAGCAATTGGGCCGGGGAGCTGTTTTTT
TRBJ2-7	TRBV7-2	.	.	CASSSMEAYEQYF	TGTGCCAGCAGCTCCATGGAGGCCTACGAGCAGTACTTC
TRBJ2-1	TRBV6-4	.	.	CASSEMGGAGYEQFF	TGTGCCAGCAGTGAGATGGGGGGCGCAGGATATGAGCAGTTCTTC
TRBJ2-7	TRBV13	TRBD2	.	CASSLGLRREGYEQYF	TGTGCCAGCAGCTTAGGCCTCCGGCGGGAGGGCTACGAGCAGTACTTC
TRBJ2-5	TRBV7-2	TRBD2	.	CASSLGLAGGPQETQYF	TGTGCCAGCAGCTTAGGACTAGCGGGGGGCCCACAAGAGACCCAGTACTTC
TRBJ2-5	TRBV15	.	.	CATSRDSNWDQETQYF	TGTGCCACCAGCAGAGATAGTAATTGGGACCAAGAGACCCAGTACTTC
TRBJ2-1	TRBV2	.	.	CASSVGAPIYNEQFF	TGTGCCAGCAGTGTAGGAGCTCCCATCTACAATGAGCAGTTCTTC
TRBJ1-5	TRBV10-2	.	.	CASSESPNQPQHF	TGCGCCAGCAGTGAGTCCCCCAATCAGCCCCAGCATTTT
TRBJ2-1	TRBV28	.	.	CASKIGVVNEQFF	TGTGCCAGCAAAATAGGGGTGGTCAATGAGCAGTTCTTC
TRBJ1-1	TRBV6-5	TRBD1	few	CASSWDRDSRVRVF	TGTGCCAGCAGTTGGGACCGGGACAGTAGGGTTCGGGTCTTT
TRBJ1-3	TRBV28	TRBD1	.	CASNAGQGAINTIYF	TGTGCCAGCAACGCGGGACAGGGAGCCATAAACACCATATATTTT
TRBJ2-2	TRBV7-3	.	.	CASSLIGTTNTGELFF	TGTGCCAGCAGCTTAATAGGGACAACGAACACCGGGGAGCTGTTTTTT
TRBJ2-7	TRBV4-2	.	.	CASSPRVGYEQYF	TGTGCCAGCAGCCCAAGGGTCGGCTACGAGCAGTACTTC
TRBJ2-1	TRBV6-2/TRBV6-3	.	.	CASSYWGGAHNEQFF	TGTGCCAGCAGTTATTGGGGGGGGGCCCACAATGAGCAGTTCTTC
TRBJ1-2	TRBV5-1	.	.	CASSSDGAYGYTF	TGCGCCAGCAGCTCAGACGGGGCCTATGGCTACACCTTC
TRBJ2-7	TRBV28	TRBD1	.	CASSLTFGDRPYEQYF	TGTGCCAGCAGCCTAACCTTTGGGGACAGACCCTACGAGCAGTACTTC
TRBJ1-6	TRBV4-2	.	.	CASSQSGGLNSPLHF	TGTGCCAGCAGCCAATCGGGCGGACTTAATTCACCCCTCCACTTT
TRBJ1-5	TRBV28	.	.	CASSPLGQPQHF	TGTGCCAGCAGCCCCCTAGGACAGCCCCAGCATTTT
TRBJ1-1	TRBV5-4	.	.	CASKISGTLNTEAFF	TGTGCCAGCAAAATTTCCGGGACACTGAACACTGAAGCTTTCTTT
TRBJ2-7	TRBV7-8	TRBD2	.	CASSSWTSGSYEQYF	TGTGCCAGCAGCTCCTGGACTAGCGGCTCCTACGAGCAGTACTTC
TRBJ1-1	TRBV24-1	.	.	CATSDLLRGAEAFF	TGTGCCACCAGTGATTTGCTACGTGGGGCTGAAGCTTTCTTT
TRBJ1-1	TRBV5-1	.	.	CASSLVSRNTEAFF	TGCGCCAGCAGCTTGGTCAGTAGGAACACTGAAGCTTTCTTT
TRBJ1-6	TRBV6-2/TRBV6-3	TRBD1	.	CASSPGGTNNSPLHF	TGTGCCAGCAGTCCAGGGGGAACGAATAATTCACCCCTCCACTTT
TRBJ1-1	TRBV7-9	.	.	CASSLKMGGRTEAFF	TGTGCCAGCAGCTTAAAAATGGGGGGTCGGACTGAAGCTTTCTTT
TRBJ2-3	TRBV5-4	.	.	CASSPPRLTDTQYF	TGTGCCAGCAGCCCCCCAAGACTTACAGATACGCAGTATTTT
TRBJ2-1	TRBV4-1	.	.	CASSQVPGTESDEQFF	TGCGCCAGCAGCCAAGTTCCCGGGACCGAATCCGATGAGCAGTTCTTC
TRBJ1-1	TRBV13	.	once	CASSLAGRDTEAFF	TGTGCCAGCAGCTTAGCGGGCAGAGATACTGAAGCTTTCTTT
TRBJ2-5	TRBV7-2	.	.	CASSFSSQGETQYF	TGTGCCAGCAGCTTCTCGTCCCAGGGGGAGACCCAGTACTTC
TRBJ1-5	TRBV2	.	.	CASSDKRGDQPQHF	TGTGCCAGCAGTGATAAACGGGGTGATCAGCCCCAGCATTTT
TRBJ2-7	TRBV7-9	.	.	CASSLEGTGPYEQYF	TGTGCCAGCAGCTTAGAGGGGACGGGACCTTACGAGCAGTACTTC
TRBJ2-3	TRBV28	.	.	CASSLRSGATDTQYF	TGTGCCAGCAGTTTAAGGTCGGGAGCGACAGATACGCAGTATTTT
TRBJ1-1	TRBV28	.	.	CASSLRLVNTEAFF	TGTGCCAGCAGTTTACGATTAGTGAACACTGAAGCTTTCTTT
TRBJ2-7	TRBV28	.	.	CASSLGRVFYEQYF	TGTGCCAGCAGTTTGGGCAGGGTCTTCTACGAGCAGTACTTC
TRBJ2-5	TRBV6-5	.	.	CASSYSWTSETQYF	TGTGCCAGCAGTTACTCCTGGACCAGTGAGACCCAGTACTTC
TRBJ1-5	TRBV3-1/TRBV3-2	.	.	CASSQLQGQPQHF	TGTGCCAGCAGCCAGCTACAGGGCCAGCCCCAGCATTTT
TRBJ1-2	TRBV5-1	.	few	CASSPEWGDYGYTF	TGCGCCAGCAGCCCTGAGTGGGGAGACTATGGCTACACCTTC
TRBJ2-2	TRBV7-9	.	.	CASSPFSVNTGELFF	TGTGCCAGCAGCCCCTTTAGTGTGAACACCGGGGAGCTGTTTTTT
TRBJ1-2	TRBV6-6	TRBD1	few	CASSSTGDYGYTF	TGTGCCAGCAGTTCTACAGGGGACTATGGCTACACCTTC
TRBJ1-2	TRBV28	.	.	CASSLRARIYTF	TGTGCCAGCAGTTTAAGGGCTAGAATCTACACCTTC
TRBJ1-2	TRBV19	TRBD1	.	CASSPTGLPYGYTF	TGTGCCAGTAGTCCGACAGGGCTACCCTATGGCTACACCTTC